The 25 T cell receptor beta chains presented below share a single source sample, sequenced in a study of cytomegalovirus exposure and HLA in healthy donors. Both 60 Vbeta primers and 13 Jbeta primers went into the PCR. Sequenced by immunoSEQ multiplex PCR; TCRdb stores in-frame clones only, minus some. The sample table includes 150,000 or so clones. Specimen: PBMCs. Receptors were obtained from a woman aged 35 to 49 in good health and CMV-seropositive.

The chain employs TRBV27 and TRBJ2-7, with 9 nucleotides matching TRBD1. The CDR3 extends over 14 amino acids. V dropped 6 bases and J dropped 7; count of bases not matched to a gene: 10. In germline, CDR1 is MNHEY, CDR2 SMNVEV (reference sequence). The CDR3 loop is CASRRTGAASEQYF. CDR3 bases: TGTGCCAGCAGGCGGACAGGGGCCGCTTCTGAGCAGTACTTC.

The chain couples TRBV2 to TRBJ2-5, with 10 bases identical to TRBD1. The CDR3 spans 17 residues. Germline V gene sequence: CDR1 SNHLY, CDR2 FYNNEI. The ends lost 5 bases at V and 4 bases at J; junction bases unmatched: 13. The CDR3 region has the DNA TGTGCCAGCAGTACACCGGGACAGGGGAGGGGGGGAGAGACCCAGTACTTC. Its protein product is CASSTPGQGRGGETQYF.

The CDR3 loop is CASSLDRGSYNEQFF. The CDR3 coding sequence is TGTGCCAGCAGCCTTGACAGGGGCTCCTACAATGAGCAGTTCTTC. V usage is TRBV7-3 and J usage is TRBJ2-1, with 8 bases lining up with TRBD1. CDR1 is SGHTA and CDR2 is FQGTGA in the germline V gene. J lost 0 bases, V lost 5 bases, and 3 bases had no gene match. This CDR3 is 15 amino acids long.

This CDR3 is CASSYDRGQPQHF. The CDR3 DNA reads TGTGCCAGCAGTTACGACAGGGGTCAGCCCCAGCATTTT. The chain combines TRBV5-6 with TRBJ1-5; 8 bases are a match to TRBD1. CDR1 is SGHDT and CDR2 is YYEEEE in the germline V gene. Trimming took 5 bases from V and 6 from J; bases not matched to a gene: 4. CDR3 size: 13 residues.

The J gene is TRBJ2-1, the V gene TRBV11-3, with TRBD1 matching over 9 bases. CDR1 and CDR2 from the germline V gene are SGHNT and YENEEA. V lost 3 bases, J lost 7 bases, and 7 bases stayed unmatched. The CDR3 is 15 residues long. The CDR3 sequence is CASSFGTGHDNEQFF. CDR3 in DNA: TGTGCCAGCAGCTTCGGGACAGGGCATGATAATGAGCAGTTCTTC.

The chain uses TRBV7-8 and TRBJ1-3, with 11 bases fitting TRBD1. Germline V gives CDR1 SGHVS, CDR2 FQNEAQ. V gave up 6 bases and J gave up 3 bases; unmatched junction bases: 7. The CDR3 loop spans 16 amino acids. CDR3 amino acids: CASRDPGQGGGNTIYF. The CDR3 DNA follows: TGTGCCAGCAGGGATCCGGGACAGGGGGGTGGAAACACCATATATTTT.

CDR3 in DNA: TGTGCCAGCAGTTACCGGGGACAGATGAGTGAAAAACTGTTTTTT. Protein sequence: CASSYRGQMSEKLFF. J is TRBJ1-4 and V is TRBV6-6; TRBD1 matches 7 bases. CDR1 is MNHNY and CDR2 is SVGAGI in the germline V gene (reference sequence). The J segment lost 7 bases and the V segment lost 2 bases, leaving 7 bases of the junction unmatched. This CDR3 region has 15 residues.

The chain's CDR3 is CASSAGGSNQPQHF. CDR3 DNA sequence: TGTGCCAGCTCCGCAGGGGGTAGCAATCAGCCCCAGCATTTT. The chain uses TRBV18 and TRBJ1-5, with 7 bases identical to TRBD1. The V segment lost 6 bases and the J segment 0 bases; nucleotides outside the gene matches: 2. CDR1 is KGHSH and CDR2 is LQKENI in the germline V gene. This CDR3 comprises 14 residues.

This chain links TRBV5-1 with TRBJ1-1; no clear D. The CDR3 extends over 13 amino acids. Trimming took 4 bases from V and 0 from J, leaving 7 bases between them. Germline CDR1 and CDR2: SGHRS and YFSETQ. The CDR3 nucleotides read TGCGCCAGCAGCCCAGGCCTGAACACTGAAGCTTTCTTT. This sequence encodes CASSPGLNTEAFF.

This rearrangement joins TRBV10-3 to TRBJ2-2; D perhaps matches TRBD2 (5 bases). The CDR3 is 14 amino acids. The germline V gene has CDR1 ENHRY and CDR2 SYGVKD. The ends were cut back, 8 bases at V and 4 bases at J, with 14 bases in the middle. CDR3: CAIEKQRTTGELFF. The CDR3 region has the DNA TGTGCCATCGAGAAACAGCGGACCACCGGGGAGCTGTTTTTT.

J is TRBJ2-1 and V is TRBV6-6; 11 bases fit TRBD2. CDR1 is MNHNY and CDR2 is SVGAGI in the germline V gene (reference sequence). Unmatched junction bases numbered 9, after V lost 7 bases and J lost 7 bases. The CDR3 length is 15 residues. The CDR3 nucleotides read TGTGCCAGCACACTAGCGGGAGACAGCCTTAATGAGCAGTTCTTC. It is translated as CASTLAGDSLNEQFF.

This chain joins TRBV11-1 and TRBJ2-7; 10 positions match TRBD2. The CDR3 contains 16 residues. Germline CDR1 and CDR2: SGHAT and FQDESV (reference sequence). Trimming cost V 1 base and J 3 bases; bases outside gene matches: 6. Here the CDR3 DNA reads TGTGCCAGCAGCTTAGTTTTGTCTAGCGGGAGCTACGAGCAGTACTTC. Translation gives CASSLVLSSGSYEQYF.

The V call is TRBV6-5, the J call TRBJ2-7; 16 positions agree with TRBD2. The CDR3 is 16 residues long. V lost 0 bases, J lost 4 bases, and 0 bases stayed unmatched. Germline V gives CDR1 MNHEY, CDR2 SVGAGI. This chain's CDR3 is CASSYSGLAGGYEQYF. CDR3 coding DNA: TGTGCCAGCAGTTACTCGGGACTAGCGGGAGGGTACGAGCAGTACTTC.

The gene calls are TRBV4-3 and TRBJ1-2; D might be TRBD1 (5 bases). Germline V gene sequence: CDR1 LGHNA, CDR2 YSLEER. Trimming took off 0 bases at V and 4 bases at J, with 12 bases between the two ends. This CDR3 comprises 15 residues. The CDR3: CASSQDLPGRYGYTF. The CDR3 bases are TGCGCCAGCAGCCAAGACCTCCCAGGGCGCTATGGCTACACCTTC.

This rearrangement joins TRBV2 to TRBJ1-5; tentative D call: TRBD1 (5 bases). Looked up from germline, CDR1 is SNHLY and CDR2 is FYNNEI. Trimming pared 8 bases from V and 7 bases from J, leaving 6 bases between. The CDR3 has 10 residues. Written as DNA, the CDR3 is TGTGCCAGCGGGGGGCAGCCCCAGCATTTT. This sequence encodes CASGGQPQHF.

The V gene is TRBV5-6, the J gene TRBJ2-3, with TRBD1 identical over 7 bases. The trim removed 1 base at V and 0 bases at J, leaving 8 bases unmatched. CDR3 length: 17 residues. The germline CDR1 and CDR2 sequences are SGHDT and YYEEEE. The CDR3 nucleotides read TGTGCCAGCAGCTTGCCGGGACAGACCTCTAGCACAGATACGCAGTATTTT. Its translation: CASSLPGQTSSTDTQYF.

The CDR3 sequence: CASSLGLAGGYNEQFF. CDR3 bases: TGTGCCAGCAGCTTGGGACTAGCGGGAGGCTACAATGAGCAGTTCTTC. This rearrangement joins TRBV5-4 to TRBJ2-1, with TRBD2 matching over 13 bases. This CDR3 spans 16 amino acids. The trim removed 0 bases at V and 3 bases at J, leaving 0 bases unmatched. CDR1 is SGHNT, CDR2 YYREEE, per germline (reference sequence). Full variable domain (missing parts from reference TRBV5-4 and TRBJ2-1): ETGVTQSPTHLIKTRGQQVTLRCSSQSGHNTVSWYQQALGQGPQFIFQYYREEENGRGNFPPRFSGLQFPNYSSELNVNALELDDSALYLCASSLGLAGGYNEQFFGPGTRLTVL.

The CDR3 nucleotides are TGTGCCAGTAGCCAACCGGACAGCTATGGCTACACCTTC. Translation: CASSQPDSYGYTF. The J gene is TRBJ1-2, the V gene TRBV19, with D perhaps TRBD1 (6 bases). Trimming cost V 6 bases and J 4 bases, with 12 bases left between them. The germline V gene encodes CDR1 LNHDA and CDR2 SQIVND (reference sequence). The CDR3 is made up of 13 amino acids.

The chain employs TRBV7-6 and TRBJ1-4, with D possibly TRBD1 on 5 matching bases. This CDR3 has 18 amino acids. Germline V gene data show CDR1 as SGHVS and CDR2 as FNYEAQ. Trimming took off 1 base at V and 2 bases at J, with 17 bases between the two ends. DNA for the CDR3: TGTGCCAGCAGCTTAGTCTTAACTCGGGACTCCACTAATGAAAAACTGTTTTTT. As protein: CASSLVLTRDSTNEKLFF.

A remark on this clone: At one boundary the junction diverges from the germline segment, which might be a read error. V gene TRBV7-7 combines with J gene TRBJ2-7, with 8 bases fitting TRBD2. CDR1 and CDR2 (germline): SSHAT, FNYEAQ (reference sequence). CDR3 size: 17 residues. CDR3 in amino acids: CASSLSPNRLAGYEQYF. The CDR3 DNA follows: TGTGCTAGCAGCTTATCCCCTAACCGGCTAGCGGGCTACGAGCAGTACTTC.

The chain carries TRBV5-4 and TRBJ2-3, with 9 positions matching TRBD1. Germline V gene lookup returns CDR1 SGHNT and CDR2 YYREEE (reference sequence). After removal of 5 bases from V and 6 bases from J, the junction contained 13 bases not matched to a gene. This CDR3 comprises 16 residues. Here the CDR3 reads CASSSFTGGDWDTQYF. DNA for the CDR3: TGTGCCAGCAGTTCGTTTACAGGGGGCGACTGGGATACGCAGTATTTT.

V gene TRBV5-6 combines with J gene TRBJ1-4; 10 bases agree with TRBD1. Germline V lookup: CDR1 SGHDT, CDR2 YYEEEE. The CDR3 sequence is 14 residues long. Trimming removed 5 bases from V and 6 bases from J; junction bases left unmatched: 4. This CDR3 reads CASRFGQGDEKLFF. DNA of the CDR3: TGTGCCAGCAGATTCGGACAGGGGGATGAAAAACTGTTTTTT. Using reference TRBV5-6 and TRBJ1-4 for the parts outside the CDR3, the full variable domain is DAGVTQSPTHLIKTRGQQVTLRCSPKSGHDTVSWYQQALGQGPQFIFQYYEEEERQRGNFPDRFSGHQFPNYSSELNVNALLLGDSALYLCASRFGQGDEKLFFGSGTQLSVL.

This rearrangement joins TRBV11-2 to TRBJ2-1; D not certain. Per the germline V gene, CDR1 is SGHAT and CDR2 is FQNNGV. With 1 base removed from V and 10 bases from J, the gap between germline ends came to 8 bases. The CDR3 has 12 amino acids. In nucleotides, the CDR3 is TGTGCCAGCAGCTTAGCGGGTGGGGAGCAGTTCTTC. Its translation: CASSLAGGEQFF.

The chain is built from TRBV6-1 and TRBJ2-6; 12 bases align to TRBD1. Germline V lookup: CDR1 MNHNS, CDR2 SASEGT. This CDR3 region has 19 residues. V was pared by 4 bases and J by 1 base, with 8 bases of the junction left unmatched. CDR3: CASSAAGTGGYSGANVLTF. The CDR3 region has the DNA TGTGCCAGCAGTGCCGCGGGGACAGGGGGCTATTCTGGGGCCAACGTCCTGACTTTC.

V is TRBV19 and J is TRBJ1-1, with 7 bases fitting TRBD1. With V trimmed by 7 bases and J by 1 base, 6 bases remained unmatched. Germline values: CDR1 LNHDA, CDR2 SQIVND (reference sequence). The CDR3 extends over 14 amino acids. The CDR3 DNA follows: TGTGCCAGTACCGACAGACAGGGGAACACTGAAGCTTTCTTT. Residues: CASTDRQGNTEAFF.